These T cell receptor beta chains were read from a single sample in a study of blood T cell repertoires in COVID-19. Assay: immunoSEQ multiplex PCR; the TCRdb copy retains only in-frame clones and omits some. The sample includes a few hundred thousand clones, roughly 90% of them seen just once. Sequencing input: PBMCs or T cells enriched from blood (not recorded which). These receptors originate from a man aged 25 to 40 who had been exposed to COVID-19. Both conserved end residues are part of each CDR3. Fields, in order: D gene, V gene, J gene, clone size, CDR3 protein, CDR3 DNA. D genes are given only for firm matches. Some rows have no size entry. The others give once, few or many, or a class for an expanded clone.

D gene: .
V gene: TRBV27
J gene: TRBJ2-1
clone size: .
CDR3 protein: CASSFARYGNEQFF
CDR3 DNA: TGTGCCAGCAGTTTCGCGCGGTATGGCAATGAGCAGTTCTTC

D gene: .
V gene: TRBV5-4
J gene: TRBJ2-1
clone size: .
CDR3 protein: CASLRAGGPHEQFF
CDR3 DNA: TGTGCCAGCCTACGGGCCGGGGGGCCCCATGAGCAGTTCTTC

D gene: TRBD2
V gene: TRBV10-2
J gene: TRBJ2-3
clone size: .
CDR3 protein: CASRGRDYDTQYF
CDR3 DNA: TGCGCCAGTAGAGGCCGGGACTATGATACGCAGTATTTT

D gene: TRBD2
V gene: TRBV10-3
J gene: TRBJ2-3
clone size: .
CDR3 protein: CAISSGGGWYLIGTDTQYF
CDR3 DNA: TGTGCCATCAGTTCCGGCGGGGGGTGGTACCTAATTGGCACAGATACGCAGTATTTT

D gene: TRBD2
V gene: TRBV5-1
J gene: TRBJ2-5
clone size: once
CDR3 protein: CASDLAGRETQYF
CDR3 DNA: TGCGCCAGCGACCTAGCGGGCAGAGAGACCCAGTACTTC

D gene: .
V gene: TRBV2
J gene: TRBJ1-5
clone size: .
CDR3 protein: CASSDMRQVGPQHF
CDR3 DNA: TGTGCCAGCAGTGACATGCGCCAGGTGGGGCCCCAGCATTTT

D gene: TRBD2
V gene: TRBV5-1
J gene: TRBJ2-5
clone size: .
CDR3 protein: CASSSGSRGGETQYF
CDR3 DNA: TGCGCCAGCAGCTCCGGCAGTAGGGGAGGGGAGACCCAGTACTTC

D gene: .
V gene: TRBV5-1
J gene: TRBJ1-1
clone size: .
CDR3 protein: CASSLVRTAMNTEAFF
CDR3 DNA: TGCGCCAGCAGCTTGGTCCGGACAGCCATGAACACTGAAGCTTTCTTT

D gene: .
V gene: TRBV11-2
J gene: TRBJ2-4
clone size: .
CDR3 protein: CASSFTAKNIQYF
CDR3 DNA: TGTGCCAGCAGCTTCACAGCTAAGAACATTCAGTACTTC

D gene: .
V gene: TRBV6-5
J gene: TRBJ1-2
clone size: few
CDR3 protein: CASTPGDTSYGYTF
CDR3 DNA: TGTGCCAGCACCCCCGGTGACACCTCATATGGCTACACCTTC

D gene: .
V gene: TRBV6-5
J gene: TRBJ2-3
clone size: .
CDR3 protein: CASTPGPSSTDTQYF
CDR3 DNA: TGTGCCAGCACCCCAGGGCCTTCAAGCACAGATACGCAGTATTTT

D gene: TRBD1
V gene: TRBV5-6
J gene: TRBJ2-2
clone size: .
CDR3 protein: CASSRRDSLNTGELFF
CDR3 DNA: TGTGCCAGCAGCCGAAGGGACAGCCTTAACACCGGGGAGCTGTTTTTT

D gene: TRBD2
V gene: TRBV28
J gene: TRBJ2-1
clone size: .
CDR3 protein: CAGSKAGGLLYNEQFF
CDR3 DNA: TGTGCCGGATCCAAGGCGGGGGGGCTCCTATACAATGAGCAGTTCTTC

D gene: .
V gene: TRBV6-2/TRBV6-3
J gene: TRBJ2-7
clone size: .
CDR3 protein: CASSARPQLGEQYF
CDR3 DNA: TGTGCCAGCAGCGCCAGGCCCCAATTAGGCGAGCAGTACTTC

D gene: .
V gene: TRBV2
J gene: TRBJ1-5
clone size: .
CDR3 protein: CASSGEGGGQPQHF
CDR3 DNA: TGTGCCAGCAGTGGGGAAGGGGGGGGTCAGCCCCAGCATTTT

D gene: TRBD1
V gene: TRBV13
J gene: TRBJ2-3
clone size: .
CDR3 protein: CASSPGQGFTDTQYF
CDR3 DNA: TGTGCCAGCAGCCCCGGACAGGGTTTCACAGATACGCAGTATTTT

D gene: .
V gene: TRBV7-2
J gene: TRBJ2-7
clone size: .
CDR3 protein: CASSPHWRGDYYEQYF
CDR3 DNA: TGTGCCAGCAGCCCCCACTGGCGCGGAGACTACTACGAGCAGTACTTC

D gene: TRBD1
V gene: TRBV4-1
J gene: TRBJ2-5
clone size: .
CDR3 protein: CASSRSQGIGETQYF
CDR3 DNA: TGCGCCAGCAGCCGCTCACAGGGGATCGGAGAGACCCAGTACTTC

D gene: TRBD1
V gene: TRBV28
J gene: TRBJ1-6
clone size: .
CDR3 protein: CASSGTGGLSRNSPLHF
CDR3 DNA: TGTGCCAGCAGTGGGACAGGGGGACTCTCCCGGAATTCACCCCTCCACTTT

D gene: .
V gene: TRBV5-1
J gene: TRBJ2-3
clone size: .
CDR3 protein: CASSFPLAESTDTQYF
CDR3 DNA: TGCGCCAGCAGCTTCCCCTTAGCGGAGAGCACAGATACGCAGTATTTT

D gene: TRBD2
V gene: TRBV9
J gene: TRBJ2-5
clone size: once
CDR3 protein: CASSVELAGGGETQYF
CDR3 DNA: TGTGCCAGCAGCGTAGAGTTAGCGGGGGGCGGAGAGACCCAGTACTTC

D gene: TRBD2
V gene: TRBV7-6
J gene: TRBJ2-7
clone size: .
CDR3 protein: CASSLRGGSLYEQYF
CDR3 DNA: TGTGCCAGCAGCTTACGGGGGGGCTCCCTCTACGAGCAGTACTTC

D gene: .
V gene: TRBV25-1
J gene: TRBJ1-3
clone size: .
CDR3 protein: CASSEYVGAHGNTIYF
CDR3 DNA: TGTGCCAGCAGTGAATATGTGGGGGCGCATGGAAACACCATATATTTT

D gene: .
V gene: TRBV4-2
J gene: TRBJ2-2
clone size: .
CDR3 protein: CASSRFSNTGELFF
CDR3 DNA: TGTGCCAGCAGCCGATTCAGTAACACCGGGGAGCTGTTTTTT

D gene: TRBD2
V gene: TRBV30
J gene: TRBJ2-1
clone size: .
CDR3 protein: CAWTRGGGTRNEQFF
CDR3 DNA: TGTGCCTGGACCCGGGGGGGCGGGACTAGGAATGAGCAGTTCTTC

D gene: .
V gene: TRBV12-3/TRBV12-4
J gene: TRBJ1-5
clone size: .
CDR3 protein: CASSATGVGAQHF
CDR3 DNA: TGTGCCAGCAGTGCGACGGGGGTCGGGGCCCAGCATTTT

D gene: .
V gene: TRBV9
J gene: TRBJ2-1
clone size: once
CDR3 protein: CASSPRTGSSYNEQFF
CDR3 DNA: TGTGCCAGCAGCCCCCGAACAGGGTCTTCCTACAATGAGCAGTTCTTC

D gene: .
V gene: TRBV6-2/TRBV6-3
J gene: TRBJ1-5
clone size: .
CDR3 protein: CASSYSGDKGLGGNQPQHF
CDR3 DNA: TGTGCCAGCAGTTACTCGGGAGACAAGGGATTGGGCGGCAATCAGCCCCAGCATTTT

D gene: .
V gene: TRBV5-1
J gene: TRBJ2-7
clone size: .
CDR3 protein: CASSQRDRISYEQYF
CDR3 DNA: TGCGCCAGCAGCCAACGCGACAGGATTTCCTACGAGCAGTACTTC

D gene: TRBD1
V gene: TRBV18
J gene: TRBJ2-1
clone size: .
CDR3 protein: CASSPPGQGHYNEQFF
CDR3 DNA: TGTGCCAGCTCACCACCGGGACAGGGTCACTACAATGAGCAGTTCTTC